Given below is one TCR beta chain in context. Its target is not known. The data derive from a study of PD-1 blockade in classical Hodgkin lymphoma. Study overall: Patients were given intravenous nivolumab, 3 mg/kg, every 2 weeks.

Study observations and caveats: Complete responders' diversity at baseline resembled that of newly diagnosed patients.

CDR1 and CDR2 from the germline V gene are LGHNA and YSLEER. This CDR3 is built from 14 residues. Trimming removed 0 bases from V and 4 bases from J, with 8 bases in between. Relapses following autologous stem cell transplantation were seen in all patients, with brentuximab vedotin exposure varying. Complete response, partial response or progressive disease constituted the best responses recorded. Generated by immunoSEQ multiplex PCR, the TCRdb table keeps only in-frame clones and is missing some. There are roughly 32,000 clones in the sample; approximately 80% occur only once, and approximately 35% lies in the top ten.

The source is a human donor with classical Hodgkin lymphoma. Sequencing was performed on peripheral blood mononuclear cells (PBMCs), taken at baseline. The chain links TRBV4-3 to TRBJ2-3; no clear D gene. CDR3 sequence: CASSQDPPPDTQYF. The CDR3 nucleotides read TGCGCCAGCAGCCAAGATCCCCCCCCAGATACGCAGTATTTT.